This passage covers 32 T cell receptor beta chains from one sample sequenced in a study of blood T cell repertoires in COVID-19. The data were produced by immunoSEQ multiplex PCR, yet TCRdb's version contains in-frame clones alone and is incomplete. The data hold about 26,000 clones, with approximately 70% observed a single time. The sample taken for sequencing was peripheral blood. Receptors were obtained from a man between 60 and 75 years old with active or convalescent COVID-19.

The rearrangement uses TRBV29-1 and TRBJ2-3, with D possibly being TRBD1 (6 bases). The CDR3 loop spans 12 amino acids. From germline, CDR1 is SQVTM and CDR2 ANQGSEA. Trimming took 4 bases from V and 4 from J, leaving 9 bases between them. The CDR3 DNA sequence: TGCAGCGTTGTCAGGGGCTCAGATACGCAGTATTTT. Amino acid sequence: CSVVRGSDTQYF.

This sequence joins TRBV5-6 and TRBJ2-5, with TRBD2 matching over 13 bases. The germline V gene has CDR1 SGHDT and CDR2 YYEEEE. This CDR3 region has 16 residues. The J segment lost 1 base and the V segment lost 3 bases, leaving 3 bases of the junction unmatched. CDR3 region: CASSSGLAGAQETQYF. The CDR3 region has the DNA TGTGCCAGCAGCTCTGGACTAGCGGGGGCCCAAGAGACCCAGTACTTC.

This clone was seen a single time. This chain uses TRBV14 with TRBJ2-7, with a tentative D call TRBD1 (5 bases). Germline values: CDR1 SGHDN, CDR2 FVKESK. The V and J ends lost 0 bases and 0 bases respectively, with 12 bases between them. The CDR3 runs to 16 residues. The CDR3: CASSQDRVLNSYEQYF. CDR3 bases: TGTGCCAGCAGCCAAGACAGGGTATTAAACTCCTACGAGCAGTACTTC.

Only one count was recorded for this clone. The chain has TRBV2 and TRBJ2-5; D is perhaps TRBD2 (5 bases). Germline V CDR1 and CDR2: SNHLY, FYNNEI. V lost 7 bases to trimming and J lost 6 bases, with 15 bases between them. There are 13 residues in the CDR3. This CDR3 is CASKVGGRQTQYF. The CDR3 DNA sequence: TGTGCCAGCAAAGTAGGTGGGAGACAGACCCAGTACTTC.

The chain couples TRBV19 to TRBJ2-1; 12 positions match TRBD2. Trimming took 6 bases from V and 1 from J; bases not matched to a gene: 1. This CDR3 comprises 15 residues. The germline V gene has CDR1 LNHDA and CDR2 SQIVND (reference sequence). As DNA, the CDR3 is TGTGCCAGTAGCCTAGCGGGGGGGTCCTACAATGAGCAGTTCTTC. Translated, it gives CASSLAGGSYNEQFF.

This clone was seen more than once but under ten times. The chain uses TRBV4-1 and TRBJ1-3; D unclear. Germline assignment: CDR1 MGHRA and CDR2 YSYEKL. V was pared by 1 base and J by 14 bases, with 15 bases between. The CDR3 sequence is 13 residues long. CDR3: CASSQGREPGVYF. The CDR3 coding sequence is TGCGCCAGCAGCCAAGGACGGGAACCCGGGGTATATTTT.

CDR3 sequence reads: CASSLGTLSYEQYF. The CDR3 nucleotides are TGTGCCAGCAGCTTAGGGACACTTTCCTACGAGCAGTACTTC. The gene calls are TRBV7-9 and TRBJ2-7, with D maybe TRBD1 (5 bases). The CDR3 is 14 residues long. Germline V CDR1 and CDR2: SEHNR, FQNEAQ (reference sequence). The V and J ends lost 1 base and 1 base respectively, with 8 bases between them.

The genes are TRBV5-1 and TRBJ2-1; no clear D gene. Germline values: CDR1 SGHRS, CDR2 YFSETQ. The CDR3 contains 15 residues. Trimming took off 2 bases at V and 2 bases at J, with 11 bases between the two ends. The CDR3 spells CASSLAGLAYNEQFF. CDR3 nucleotides: TGCGCCAGCAGCTTAGCCGGTTTGGCCTACAATGAGCAGTTCTTC.

The chain combines TRBV19 with TRBJ2-6; a possible D gene is TRBD2 (6 bases). The germline V gene has CDR1 LNHDA and CDR2 SQIVND (reference sequence). The CDR3 spans 16 residues. The germline V and J ends were trimmed by 1 base and 4 bases, with 11 bases remaining between them. The CDR3 DNA reads as TGTGCCAGTAGTATAGGGCGGAGGGCCGGGGCCAACGTCCTGACTTTC. Residues: CASSIGRRAGANVLTF.

The CDR3: CASSLQGADTEAFF. The DNA of the CDR3 is TGTGCCAGCTCTCTTCAGGGGGCAGACACTGAAGCTTTCTTT. The chain is built from TRBV18 and TRBJ1-1; 8 nucleotides match TRBD1. Germline V CDR1 and CDR2: KGHSH, LQKENI. Losses at the gene ends were 6 bases for V and 3 bases for J; bases not matched to a gene: 6. The CDR3 runs 14 residues.

The chain carries TRBV6-5 and TRBJ2-1; 8 bases map to TRBD2. Germline CDR1 MNHEY, CDR2 SVGAGI. The CDR3 has 15 residues. The V segment lost 7 bases and the J segment 5 bases; nucleotides outside the gene matches: 10. CDR3 nucleotides: TGTGCCAGCAATCCGGGACTAGGGATCAACAATGAGCAGTTCTTC. It codes for CASNPGLGINNEQFF.

The V and J genes are TRBV12-3 or TRBV12-4 and TRBJ1-1; D remains unclear. Trimming cost V 7 bases and J 0 bases, with 9 bases left between them. The CDR3 is made up of 13 amino acids. The CDR3 nucleotides read TGTGCCAGCATTGCTAGTGTGAACACTGAAGCTTTCTTT. Amino acid sequence: CASIASVNTEAFF.

The V gene is TRBV7-3, the J gene TRBJ2-3, with 10 bases matching TRBD2. The CDR3 is 15 residues long. The junction had 6 bases not matched to a gene; V was cut back by 3 bases and J by 6 bases. CDR1 SGHTA and CDR2 FQGTGA come from the germline V gene. The CDR3 sequence: CASSLNSGRFDTQYF. The CDR3 DNA reads TGTGCCAGCAGCTTGAATAGCGGGAGGTTTGATACGCAGTATTTT.

This clone appeared a single time. The chain couples TRBV5-6 to TRBJ2-7; 9 positions match TRBD1. V lost 0 bases, J lost 5 bases, and 18 bases stayed unmatched. Germline V gene sequence: CDR1 SGHDT, CDR2 YYEEEE. This CDR3 has 19 residues. The CDR3 loop is CASSLGGGAGTYRGHEQYF. In DNA, the CDR3 is TGTGCCAGCAGCTTGGGGGGGGGCGCCGGGACTTACAGGGGGCACGAGCAGTACTTC.

This clone was seen only a few times. This chain uses TRBV27 with TRBJ2-7; a possible D gene is TRBD2 (6 bases). There are 15 residues in the CDR3. Germline lookup yields CDR1 MNHEY and CDR2 SMNVEV (reference sequence). Trimming left V 2 bases short and J 2 bases short, with 13 bases between. The CDR3, as DNA: TGTGCCAGCAGTTTACTGGCGGGGCGAGCCTACGAGCAGTACTTC. Translation gives CASSLLAGRAYEQYF.

The chain has TRBV7-9 and TRBJ1-1; D gene ambiguous. The V end was cut by 3 bases, the J end by 1 base, with 15 bases between. CDR1 and CDR2 (germline): SEHNR, FQNEAQ (reference sequence). The length of the CDR3 is 16 residues. For the CDR3, the DNA is TGTGCCAGCAGCTTCCATCCACTAACGGGGAACACTGAAGCTTTCTTT. Translating gives CASSFHPLTGNTEAFF. The complete variable domain, with remaining parts taken from reference TRBV7-9 and TRBJ1-1, reads DTGVSQNPRHKITKRGQNVTFRCDPISEHNRLYWYRQTLGQGPEFLTYFQNEAQLEKSRLLSDRFSAERPKGSFSTLEIQRTEQGDSAMYLCASSFHPLTGNTEAFFGQGTRLTVV.

The rearrangement links TRBV9 to TRBJ2-2; the D gene is possibly TRBD1 (6 bases). Germline assignment: CDR1 SGDLS and CDR2 YYNGEE. The CDR3 consists of 17 residues. Trimming removed 1 base from V and 4 bases from J, with 17 bases in between. The CDR3 bases are TGTGCCAGCAGCGTAAGGTCATTGGGCAGGGGCACCGGGGAGCTGTTTTTT. Residues: CASSVRSLGRGTGELFF. The full variable domain, rest sourced from reference TRBV9 and TRBJ2-2, is DSGVTQTPKHLITATGQRVTLRCSPRSGDLSVYWYQQSLDQGLQFLIQYYNGEERAKGNILERFSAQQFPDLHSELNLSSLELGDSALYFCASSVRSLGRGTGELFFGEGSRLTVL.

This sequence joins TRBV9 and TRBJ2-1; D is ambiguous. Germline CDR1 SGDLS, CDR2 YYNGEE. The V gene lost 0 bases and the J gene lost 5 bases, with 6 bases spanning the gap. The CDR3 spans 13 residues. DNA for the CDR3: TGTGCCAGCAGCGTAGACTCGAACAATGAGCAGTTCTTC. It yields the protein CASSVDSNNEQFF.

The chain employs TRBV5-6 and TRBJ2-5; 9 nucleotides line up with TRBD2. This CDR3 spans 15 amino acids. CDR1 SGHDT and CDR2 YYEEEE come from the germline V gene. The ends lost 3 bases at V and 3 bases at J; junction bases unmatched: 6. The CDR3 protein is CASSSPSGAEETQYF. CDR3 in DNA: TGTGCCAGCAGCTCACCTAGCGGGGCCGAAGAGACCCAGTACTTC.

The CDR3, as DNA: TGTGCCAGCAGGGGGGCCGGGACAGGGCAGGACGAGCAGTACTTC. Its translation: CASRGAGTGQDEQYF. The chain links TRBV7-9 to TRBJ2-7; 9 bases fit TRBD1. This CDR3 comprises 15 residues. CDR1 SEHNR and CDR2 FQNEAQ come from the germline V gene (reference sequence). The ends lost 6 bases at V and 5 bases at J; junction bases unmatched: 11.

The chain employs TRBV6-4 and TRBJ2-1; 13 nucleotides agree with TRBD2. The CDR3 length is 15 residues. V shed 5 bases and J 9 bases; nucleotides not matched to a gene: 7. Germline CDR1 is MRHNA and CDR2 is SNTAGT. CDR3 bases: TGTGCCAGCAGTACCGGGACTAGCGGGAACGCTGAGCAGTTCTTC. It is translated as CASSTGTSGNAEQFF.

This chain joins TRBV7-7 and TRBJ2-5; 7 bases are shared with TRBD1. Looked up from germline, CDR1 is SSHAT and CDR2 is FNYEAQ (reference sequence). The length of the CDR3 is 14 residues. The DNA for the CDR3 is TGTGCTAGCTCTACAGGGGCGTTCCAAGAGACCCAGTACTTC. Its translation is CASSTGAFQETQYF.

Remarks on this clone: At one end, the junction sequence differs from germline, possibly due to a read error. The rearrangement joins TRBV7-7 to TRBJ2-5; D might be TRBD1 (6 bases). CDR3 length: 13 residues. CDR1 and CDR2 from the germline V gene are SSHAT and FNYEAQ (reference sequence). The CDR3 DNA follows: TGTGCTAGCAGCTCAGGGGTTGGGGAGACCCAGTACTTC. Its translation is CASSSGVGETQYF.

This clone came up a few times. The chain recombines TRBV11-3 with TRBJ2-3, with 9 bases aligning to TRBD2. The CDR3 is 17 residues long. The germline V gene has CDR1 SGHNT and CDR2 YENEEA. J was trimmed by 2 bases and V by 5 bases; bases with no gene match: 11. This chain's CDR3 is CASSPQRASGATDTQYF. The CDR3 DNA reads TGTGCCAGCAGCCCCCAGCGGGCTAGCGGGGCCACAGATACGCAGTATTTT.

This clone was observed a single time. This chain connects TRBV12-3 or TRBV12-4 to TRBJ1-3; D remains ambiguous. CDR3 length equals 13 residues. V was clipped by 1 base and J by 4 bases, with 5 bases between them. This CDR3 reads CASSLGPGNTIYF. CDR3 sequence (DNA): TGTGCCAGCAGTTTAGGTCCAGGAAACACCATATATTTT.

The V and J genes are TRBV15 and TRBJ2-3, with 8 bases lining up with TRBD2. The CDR3 runs to 13 residues. Losses at the gene ends were 0 bases for V and 14 bases for J; bases not matched to a gene: 7. Germline V gives CDR1 LNHNV, CDR2 YYDKDF (reference sequence). The CDR3 DNA reads TGTGCCACCAGCAGAGAAGCCGGGACTAGTTTGTATTTT. Its translation: CATSREAGTSLYF.

This sequence joins TRBV5-1 and TRBJ1-2, with TRBD1 matching over 7 bases. CDR3 length: 15 residues. CDR1 and CDR2 from the germline V gene are SGHRS and YFSETQ. V was pared by 0 bases and J by 7 bases, with 9 bases of the junction left unmatched. CDR3 in amino acids: CASSLGGTTGSGYTF. The CDR3 region has the DNA TGCGCCAGCAGCTTGGGGGGAACGACAGGGTCTGGCTACACCTTC.

The rearrangement links TRBV4-1 to TRBJ1-2; D perhaps matches TRBD1 (6 bases). CDR3 length: 15 residues. Germline assignment: CDR1 MGHRA and CDR2 YSYEKL. V lost 4 bases, J lost 4 bases, and 16 bases lay in between. CDR3: CASSPRQAGGYGYTF. CDR3 in DNA: TGCGCCAGCAGCCCTCGACAGGCCGGCGGCTATGGCTACACCTTC.

The rearrangement links TRBV6-1 to TRBJ2-5; 10 nucleotides agree with TRBD1. Germline V CDR1 and CDR2: MNHNS, SASEGT. V lost 1 base, J lost 4 bases, and 12 bases stayed unmatched. The CDR3 totals 18 residues. The CDR3 reads CASSEGLPGTGVAETQYF. CDR3 bases: TGTGCCAGCAGTGAAGGGTTACCCGGGACAGGGGTCGCAGAGACCCAGTACTTC.

The J gene is TRBJ1-2, the V gene TRBV3-1 (or the pseudogene TRBV3-2), with D possibly matching TRBD1 (6 bases). With 6 bases removed from V and 6 bases from J, the gap between germline ends came to 17 bases. Germline CDR1 LGHDT, CDR2 YNNKEL (reference sequence). This CDR3 spans 14 amino acids. The CDR3: CASSQLQGWDGYTF. The CDR3 nucleotides are TGTGCCAGCAGTCAACTCCAGGGGTGGGATGGCTACACCTTC.

This clone has only a few counts. DNA of the CDR3: TGTGCCAGCAGCCCGGGACTAGCGGGGGGAGCCAGGATCTACGAGCAGTACTTC. This sequence encodes CASSPGLAGGARIYEQYF. This chain joins TRBV3-1 (or the pseudogene TRBV3-2) and TRBJ2-7; 15 positions agree with TRBD2. V shed 4 bases and J 3 bases; nucleotides not matched to a gene: 10. This CDR3 is built from 18 residues. Germline CDR1 and CDR2: LGHDT and YNNKEL (reference sequence).

V is TRBV19 and J is TRBJ2-5; 12 bases fit TRBD2. V lost 5 bases and J lost 5; bases outside the gene matches: 9. The CDR3 sequence is 16 residues long. Per germline, CDR1 LNHDA and CDR2 SQIVND (reference sequence). CDR3 residues: CASSSKTSGGGETQYF. CDR3 nucleotides: TGTGCCAGTAGTTCGAAGACTAGCGGGGGAGGCGAGACCCAGTACTTC.